The clone carrying this TCR beta chain was picked up a small number of times. Its antigen is unidentified. J was trimmed by 8 bases and V by 6 bases; bases with no gene match: 18. Germline V gene data show CDR1 as LNHDA and CDR2 as SQIVND (reference sequence). The CDR3 totals 17 residues. MiXCR, run by TCRdb on the 5' RACE reads, gives a single entry per CDR3 protein. This sample has more than 120,000 distinct CDR3 sequences; 15% to 20% occur once, and the top ten carry 2% to 2.5%. These data originate in a study of T-cell memory formation after mild COVID-19. The study's findings and limits: Day 15 to 85 contractors were CD4/CD8 balanced; later expanders leaned CD4+.

Specimen: PBMCs or a T cell subset sorted from them (not recorded which). The V and J genes are TRBV19 and TRBJ2-1; TRBD2 agrees at 8 bases. This TCR came from an adult woman who had mild COVID-19 (a few samples of this study predate the infection). Cell type and time point are not known. The CDR3 region has the DNA TGTGCCAGTAGATTCGGACTAGCTGGGCTGGGAGGCGATGAGCAGTTCTTC. It yields the protein CASRFGLAGLGGDEQFF.